This TCR beta chain was identified during a study of PD-L1 blockade in urothelial cancer listed by TCRdb under 2017. A note on the overall study: Therapy was started around 2014 for all patients, and atezolizumab 1,200 mg was administered intravenously every 3 weeks. Blood samples were analyzed at 3 weeks after treatment start (second dose) and at 6 weeks after treatment start. Progression-free survival longer than 6 months counted as durable clinical benefit, and TCR features were additionally tested against both progression-free and overall survival. An exploratory multi-omic analysis was conducted of the somatic, immune and clinical correlates of response to PD-L1 blockade with atezolizumab in urothelial cancer. Approximately 30 patients had pretreatment blood TCR-seq, some 25 had at least one posttreatment blood collection, and some 25 had tumor TCR-seq. An ECOG performance status of 0 or 1 was recorded for the patients, and 0 to 3 prior chemotherapy regimens had been received by the patients. Blood samples gave a median of about 140,000 T cells and approximately 85,000 unique TCRs, with a median clonality of about 0.078. In the same patients, whole exome sequencing and RNA sequencing of pretreatment tumors were performed in addition to TCR sequencing. Several patients achieved durable clinical benefit and approximately 20 did not. Pretreatment tumor samples, along with matched peripheral blood serially collected before and after atezolizumab treatment, were subjected to TCR sequencing. About 90% of the roughly 30 patients were identified as males with urothelial cancer of bladder origin, and a prior smoking history was reported by 18 of 29 patients. General study outcomes and caveats: Improved progression-free and overall survival was found to be associated with pretreatment peripheral blood TCR clonality below the median. Because the sample size was small (n of about 29) and many exploratory analyses were performed, the results are intended to be hypothesis-generating. At 3 weeks after the start of treatment, tumor-associated TCR clones in peripheral blood had expanded more in patients with durable benefit (n ≈ 24, p = 0.022).

Taken with the paper, the label for time point translates to: pretreatment peripheral blood. The cohort included roughly 29 patients with locally advanced or metastatic urothelial carcinoma who were treated at Memorial Sloan Kettering on a trial protocol. Peripheral blood mononuclear cells were collected pretreatment and during treatment, at between 1 and 8 total time points per patient. The Qiagen DNeasy Blood extraction kit was used to purify genomic DNA from total PBMCs and tumor samples. PBMCs were collected pretreatment and during treatment and were isolated and stored as previously described. Worth noting for this clone: The clone's antigen remains unknown. No much larger clone is present one base from it, and per-base qualities are unavailable. Distinct nucleotide sequences in the sample also encode this CDR3.

V loses 4 bases, J loses 1 base, and the germline ends lie 9 bases apart. Measured from the cysteine to the phenylalanine, the CDR3 is 13 residues long. The DNA shown is the 39-base CDR3, in frame from base 1. According to the germline V gene, CDR1 reads SGHDT and CDR2 reads YYEEEE. To estimate absolute template abundance from read counts, synthetic TCR analog templates were spiked into each PCR. The immunoSEQ assay was used to amplify TCRbeta CDR3 regions from genomic DNA with bias-controlled V and J gene primers. Sequencing of rearranged TCRbeta segments was performed at approximately 20X coverage. As for the original processing: Clustering was used to correct sequencing errors, and CDR3s were annotated against IMGT to assign V, D and J genes. Downstream analyses used only productive TCRbeta rearrangements and left out out-of-frame or stop-codon sequences. Clonality was computed as one minus Shannon entropy normalized by the log of the number of unique productive sequences. Fisher's exact test with Benjamini-Hochberg correction, at a threshold of adjusted p below 0.01, was used to find clones that differed between time points or between blood and tumor. This immuneACCESS table, as held by TCRdb, lists in-frame sequences with V and J called but not all clones. Of the missing ones, under half trace to an unresolved V gene in checked studies; the others have no known cause. Clonal size and the V and J genes are those of that table, whereas D and trimming came from the DNA. The sample table shows 130,000 or so clones, and about 81% are seen once. The top ten constitute 2.5% to 3.5% of the sample.

This material consisted of PBMCs, taken around atezolizumab (anti-PD-L1) treatment. The source is a man aged 50 to 59 with urothelial cancer. Rearrangement joined TRBV5-6 to TRBJ2-7; the D gene is possibly TRBD1, with 6 bases matching. The CDR3 reads CASSPTGSYEQYF. The sequenced DNA is TGTGCCAGCAGCCCAACAGGGTCCTACGAGCAGTACTTC.